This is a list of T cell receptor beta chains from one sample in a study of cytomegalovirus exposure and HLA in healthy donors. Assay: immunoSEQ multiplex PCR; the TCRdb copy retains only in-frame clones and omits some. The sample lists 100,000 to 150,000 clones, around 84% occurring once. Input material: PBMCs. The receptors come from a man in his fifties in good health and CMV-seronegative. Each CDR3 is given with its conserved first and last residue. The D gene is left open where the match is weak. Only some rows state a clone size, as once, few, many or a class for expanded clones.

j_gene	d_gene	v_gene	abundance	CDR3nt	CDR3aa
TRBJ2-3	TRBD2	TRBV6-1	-	TGTGCCAGCTTACTGACTAGCGGGGGGGCAGATACGCAGTATTTT	CASLLTSGGADTQYF
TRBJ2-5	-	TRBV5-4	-	TGTGCCAGCAACGAGGGGGGGGCCGGGGAGACCCAGTACTTC	CASNEGGAGETQYF
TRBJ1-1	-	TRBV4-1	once	TGCGCCAGCAGCCGCGGAGAGCGGAGGGACACTGAAGCTTTCTTT	CASSRGERRDTEAFF
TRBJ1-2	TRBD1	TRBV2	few	TGTGCCAGCACCATCGCGTTGACAGGGAGGTATGGCTACACCTTC	CASTIALTGRYGYTF
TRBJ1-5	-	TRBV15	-	TGTGCCACCAGCACCGCCAGGGGTGATCAGCCCCAGCATTTT	CATSTARGDQPQHF
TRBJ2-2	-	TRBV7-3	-	TGTGCCAGCAGCCCTTCCGGGTACACCGGGGAGCTGTTTTTT	CASSPSGYTGELFF
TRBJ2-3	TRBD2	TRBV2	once	TGTGCCAGCAGGACATCTAGCGGGGCGAGCACAGATACGCAGTATTTT	CASRTSSGASTDTQYF
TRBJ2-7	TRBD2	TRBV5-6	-	TGTGCCAGCAGCTCCATCGGGGGGGGCTACGAGCAGTACTTC	CASSSIGGGYEQYF
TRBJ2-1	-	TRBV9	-	TGTGCCAGCAGCGTAGCGGGACAAAGCTCCTACAATGAGCAGTTCTTC	CASSVAGQSSYNEQFF
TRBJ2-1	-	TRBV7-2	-	TGTGCCAGCAGCTTACCTCGGGGTGTCGGGGGCTACAATGAGCAGTTCTTC	CASSLPRGVGGYNEQFF
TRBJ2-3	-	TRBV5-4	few	TGTGCCAGCAGCTTGGAAAACAGGGCACTCACAGATACGCAGTATTTT	CASSLENRALTDTQYF
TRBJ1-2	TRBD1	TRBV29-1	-	TGCAGCGTTTTTTGGACAGGCTATGGCTACACCTTC	CSVFWTGYGYTF
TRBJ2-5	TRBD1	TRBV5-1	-	TGCGCCAGCAGCCTTACCGGGACAGAAGAGACCCAGTACTTC	CASSLTGTEETQYF
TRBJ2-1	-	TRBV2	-	TGTGCCAGCAGAGGGGACTCCAATGAGCAGTTCTTC	CASRGDSNEQFF
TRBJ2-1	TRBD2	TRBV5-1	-	TGCGCCAGCAGCCCGGGGACTAGCGGGGGGCACAATGAGCAGTTCTTC	CASSPGTSGGHNEQFF